A single sample is the source of the 29 T cell receptor beta chains below, sequenced in a study of graft-versus-host responses after intestinal transplantation (dated by TCRdb to about 2021). To isolate intraepithelial and lamina propria lymphocytes from graft specimens, dithiothreitol, EDTA incubations and collagenase D digestion were used. Library preparation used the immunoSEQ multiplex PCR assay. Here the immuneACCESS table is served through TCRdb, limited to in-frame sequences with V and J called. Missing clones are a known gap in these copies; in checked studies unresolved V genes cover under half, and the rest lacks a known reason. The sample profile shows tens of thousands of clones; approximately 86% of them were found once. The ten largest make up more than 15% of the sample. Sequencing was performed on ileum tissue, taken approximately 210 days after intestinal transplant. The receptor set was obtained from a human patient who received an intestinal transplant, so some T cells may come from the graft donor.

V gene TRBV7-9 combines with J gene TRBJ2-7; TRBD2 aligns across 11 bases. CDR3 length: 17 amino acids. V shed 1 base, J shed 0 bases, and the junction held 5 bases outside the gene matches. Germline V gene sequence: CDR1 SEHNR, CDR2 FQNEAQ (reference sequence). CDR3 sequence reads: CASSLGLAGGSSYEQYF. In DNA form, the CDR3 reads TGTGCCAGCAGCTTAGGGCTAGCGGGGGGAAGCTCCTACGAGCAGTACTTC.

This clone was recorded a few times. The CDR3 sequence is CAISELSAGTSTDTQYF. CDR3 in DNA: TGTGCCATCAGTGAACTTTCGGCGGGGACTAGCACAGATACGCAGTATTTT. The rearrangement uses TRBV10-3 and TRBJ2-3; tentatively, D is TRBD2 (6 bases). This CDR3 has 17 residues. Trimming took 3 bases from V and 0 from J, leaving 16 bases between them. CDR1 is ENHRY, CDR2 SYGVKD, per germline.

About this clone: Other DNA sequences in this sample translate to the same CDR3. The chain joins TRBV6-6 to TRBJ1-5; weak D call: TRBD1 (5 bases). The V and J ends lost 7 bases and 5 bases respectively, with 15 bases between them. The V gene's germline CDR1 is MNHNY and CDR2 SVGAGI (reference sequence). The CDR3 consists of 14 residues. The chain's CDR3 is CASKLTGDYQPQHF. The DNA of the CDR3 is TGTGCCAGCAAACTTACAGGAGACTATCAGCCCCAGCATTTT.

The CDR3 here is CASSVGIISGNTGELFF. The CDR3 DNA reads TGTGCCAGCAGCGTAGGGATCATTAGCGGGAACACCGGGGAGCTGTTTTTT. The V call is TRBV9, the J call TRBJ2-2, with D perhaps matching TRBD2 (6 bases). Germline CDR1 is SGDLS and CDR2 is YYNGEE. Trimming shortened V by 0 bases and J by 1 base, and 13 bases separated the two germline ends. This CDR3 contains 17 residues. Variable domain in full (rest from reference TRBV9 and TRBJ2-2): DSGVTQTPKHLITATGQRVTLRCSPRSGDLSVYWYQQSLDQGLQFLIQYYNGEERAKGNILERFSAQQFPDLHSELNLSSLELGDSALYFCASSVGIISGNTGELFFGEGSRLTVL.

The chain combines TRBV5-4 with TRBJ2-2, with D maybe TRBD1 (6 bases). The CDR3 is 14 residues long. Per the germline V gene, CDR1 is SGHNT and CDR2 is YYREEE (reference sequence). Trimming removed 4 bases from V and 3 bases from J, with 10 bases in between. CDR3 region: CASSIRTDTGELFF. CDR3 coding DNA: TGTGCCAGCAGCATCAGGACAGACACCGGGGAGCTGTTTTTT.

V and J are TRBV5-4 and TRBJ2-2; no firm D call. V lost 3 bases to trimming and J lost 1 base, with 4 bases between them. The CDR3 extends over 13 amino acids. Germline V gene sequence: CDR1 SGHNT, CDR2 YYREEE (reference sequence). In DNA, the CDR3 is TGTGCCAGCAGCTCCCAGAACACCGGGGAGCTGTTTTTT. Its translation is CASSSQNTGELFF.

The chain couples TRBV6-1 to TRBJ2-1; D could derive from TRBD1 or TRBD2 (5 bases each). V gave up 7 bases and J gave up 7 bases, with 20 bases separating them. Germline V gene sequence: CDR1 MNHNS, CDR2 SASEGT. The CDR3 extends over 15 amino acids. CDR3 residues: CASIRDPGNRNEQFF. The CDR3 nucleotides read TGTGCCAGCATCAGGGACCCCGGAAACCGTAATGAGCAGTTCTTC.

The V call is TRBV5-1, the J call TRBJ1-1; D uncertain. CDR3 size: 12 residues. Germline V gives CDR1 SGHRS, CDR2 YFSETQ. Trimming stripped 1 base from V and 5 bases from J, with 6 bases between. CDR3 bases: TGCGCCAGCAGCTTGTCGGATACTGAAGCTTTCTTT. Its translation: CASSLSDTEAFF.

This clone was recorded once. A read error may account for a junction end that differs from germline. The gene calls are TRBV7-7 and TRBJ2-1; TRBD2 matches 9 bases. Germline V gene lookup returns CDR1 SSHAT and CDR2 FNYEAQ (reference sequence). This CDR3 spans 16 amino acids. The CDR3 DNA is TGTGCTAGCAGCTTGGGACTAGCAAGCTCCTACAATGAGCAGTTCTTC. It translates to CASSLGLASSYNEQFF.

The chain recombines TRBV27 with TRBJ2-5, with 8 bases fitting TRBD2. Germline lookup yields CDR1 MNHEY and CDR2 SMNVEV (reference sequence). The CDR3 has 14 residues. V lost 3 bases to trimming and J lost 7 bases; unmatched junction nucleotides: 7. The CDR3 nucleotides are TGTGCCAGCAGTTTTCGGGGGGGTGACGGGACCCAGTACTTC. Translated: CASSFRGGDGTQYF.

The J gene is TRBJ2-3, the V gene TRBV28, with 9 nucleotides matching TRBD2. The CDR3 covers 16 residues. V shed 6 bases, J shed 6 bases, and the junction held 13 bases outside the gene matches. Looked up from germline, CDR1 is MDHEN and CDR2 is SYDVKM. CDR3 DNA: TGTGCCAGCAGCCCCCGACCGGGACTAGCAGACGATACGCAGTATTTT. Translating gives CASSPRPGLADDTQYF.

CDR3 sequence: CASSVELTSIDEQYF. The CDR3 bases are TGTGCCAGCAGCGTAGAGCTGACTAGTATCGACGAGCAGTACTTC. The gene calls are TRBV9 and TRBJ2-7; maybe TRBD2 (6 bases). V dropped 0 bases and J dropped 5 bases, with 15 bases sitting between them. Germline loops: CDR1 SGDLS, CDR2 YYNGEE. The CDR3 consists of 15 residues.

The chain links TRBV28 to TRBJ1-5, with D unresolved. V was pared by 2 bases and J by 1 base, with 6 bases between. There are 14 residues in the CDR3. Per the germline V gene, CDR1 is MDHEN and CDR2 is SYDVKM. For the CDR3, the DNA is TGTGCCAGCAGTTTAATTTGGAGCAATCAGCCCCAGCATTTT. It yields the protein CASSLIWSNQPQHF.

The chain couples TRBV19 to TRBJ2-1; 12 positions agree with TRBD2. Germline V lookup: CDR1 LNHDA, CDR2 SQIVND (reference sequence). Trimming at V came to 3 bases and at J to 4 bases, leaving 1 base not matched to a gene. The CDR3 covers 15 residues. The CDR3 spells CASSMGLAGYNEQFF. CDR3 sequence (DNA): TGTGCCAGTAGTATGGGACTAGCGGGTTACAATGAGCAGTTCTTC.

The chain employs TRBV14 and TRBJ1-1, with 7 bases fitting TRBD1. This CDR3 contains 15 residues. V was clipped by 4 bases and J by 0 bases; unmatched bases: 5. Per germline, CDR1 SGHDN and CDR2 FVKESK. The CDR3 coding sequence is TGTGCCAGCAGCCTAAGGACAGGCTTGAACACTGAAGCTTTCTTT. Its translation: CASSLRTGLNTEAFF.

The genes are TRBV29-1 and TRBJ2-4; perhaps TRBD1 as D (8 bases). Germline V lookup: CDR1 SQVTM, CDR2 ANQGSEA. Between the trimmed V and J ends, which lost 4 bases and 6 bases, there was a span of 25 bases. The CDR3 is made up of 17 amino acids. In DNA, the CDR3 is TGCAGCGTTGGGGGAGGGGGTCCGGGACAGGAGTTAAACATTCAGTACTTC. Translated: CSVGGGGPGQELNIQYF.

J is TRBJ2-1 and V is TRBV6-1; TRBD2 is a possible D gene (5 bases). Trimming cost V 8 bases and J 0 bases, with 11 bases left between them. Germline V gene lookup returns CDR1 MNHNS and CDR2 SASEGT. The CDR3 spans 14 residues. CDR3 loop: CASCPGSSYNEQFF. In DNA, the CDR3 is TGTGCCAGCTGCCCGGGGAGCTCCTACAATGAGCAGTTCTTC.

The rearrangement joins TRBV4-2 to TRBJ2-7, with 12 bases lining up with TRBD1. Germline assignment: CDR1 LGHNA and CDR2 YNFKEQ. This CDR3 is 16 amino acids long. Trimming at V came to 5 bases and at J to 2 bases, leaving 7 bases not matched to a gene. CDR3 coding DNA: TGTGCCAGCAGCGCCCGGGACAGGGGGCTTCCCTACGAGCAGTACTTC. Translated: CASSARDRGLPYEQYF.

CDR3 DNA: TGTGCCAGCAGCTTAATCGGGAATTGGGAGACCCAGTACTTC. It specifies CASSLIGNWETQYF. The chain joins TRBV7-9 to TRBJ2-5, with D perhaps matching TRBD2 (5 bases). Trimming left V 2 bases short and J 5 bases short, with 12 bases between. The CDR3 extends over 14 amino acids. Germline values: CDR1 SEHNR, CDR2 FQNEAQ (reference sequence).

The rearrangement joins TRBV29-1 to TRBJ2-1, with D hard to call. Germline V gene data show CDR1 as SQVTM and CDR2 as ANQGSEA. The V end was cut by 3 bases, the J end by 5 bases, with 8 bases between. The length of the CDR3 is 12 residues. The CDR3 reads CSVDRFNNEQFF. The CDR3, as DNA: TGCAGCGTTGACCGGTTCAACAATGAGCAGTTCTTC.

The chain recombines TRBV28 with TRBJ1-4; TRBD1 agrees at 11 bases. Germline V gene data show CDR1 as MDHEN and CDR2 as SYDVKM. Trimming at V came to 6 bases and at J to 6 bases, leaving 6 bases not matched to a gene. The CDR3 loop spans 15 amino acids. CDR3 nucleotide sequence: TGTGCCAGCAGAGGGACAGGGGGTCTCGATGAAAAACTGTTTTTT. It encodes CASRGTGGLDEKLFF.

This clone has only one observation. The CDR3 protein is CASSLGGLGYTF. The CDR3 coding sequence is TGTGCCAGCAGCTTGGGGGGGCTCGGCTACACCTTC. The genes are TRBV5-5 and TRBJ1-2, with a possible D match to TRBD1 (6 bases). The V and J ends lost 0 bases and 8 bases respectively, with 8 bases between them. Germline CDR1 SGHKS, CDR2 YYEKEE (reference sequence). CDR3 size: 12 residues.

V gene TRBV19 combines with J gene TRBJ1-4; D remains unclear. CDR1 is LNHDA and CDR2 is SQIVND in the germline V gene (reference sequence). Trimming pared 10 bases from V and 8 bases from J, leaving 17 bases between. CDR3 length: 13 residues. The CDR3 bases are TGTGCCACCGCACGACTAAATGAGGAAAAACTGTTTTTT. Translated, it gives CATARLNEEKLFF.

This clone was seen only once. The chain recombines TRBV28 with TRBJ2-5; a weak D match, TRBD2 (6 bases). The V gene's germline CDR1 is MDHEN and CDR2 SYDVKM. The ends were cut back, 6 bases at V and 2 bases at J, with 19 bases in the middle. This CDR3 comprises 16 residues. The DNA for the CDR3 is TGTGCCAGCAGGGAACCTAGCGAGGGGAGACAAGAGACCCAGTACTTC. As protein: CASREPSEGRQETQYF.

V is TRBV5-1 and J is TRBJ2-5; 14 nucleotides line up with TRBD2. Trimming cost V 5 bases and J 2 bases; bases outside gene matches: 8. The CDR3 runs 17 residues. CDR1 and CDR2 from the germline V gene are SGHRS and YFSETQ. The CDR3 region has the DNA TGCGCCAGCAGAACCGGGACTAGCGGGAGAGGGCAAGAGACCCAGTACTTC. This encodes CASRTGTSGRGQETQYF.

V and J are TRBV10-2 and TRBJ1-2; D possibly corresponds to TRBD1 (5 bases). The CDR3 consists of 14 residues. Germline V gene lookup returns CDR1 WSHSY and CDR2 SAAADI. V was trimmed by 0 bases and J by 8 bases, leaving 13 bases between them. The CDR3 sequence: CASSESIRGEGYTF. As DNA, the CDR3 is TGCGCCAGCAGTGAGTCCATTCGGGGGGAAGGCTACACCTTC.

V is TRBV27 and J is TRBJ2-2, with 15 nucleotides matching TRBD2. In germline, CDR1 is MNHEY, CDR2 SMNVEV (reference sequence). J gave up 3 bases and V 3 bases, and 11 bases lay outside the gene matches. The CDR3 is made up of 20 amino acids. Here the CDR3 reads CASSLGPPGLAGGYTGELFF. The DNA of the CDR3 is TGTGCCAGCAGTTTGGGCCCACCGGGACTAGCGGGGGGATACACCGGGGAGCTGTTTTTT.

The gene calls are TRBV6-4 and TRBJ2-1; maybe TRBD1 (6 bases). This CDR3 is built from 13 residues. The germline V gene has CDR1 MRHNA and CDR2 SNTAGT. V dropped 6 bases and J dropped 6 bases, with 12 bases sitting between them. The CDR3 loop is CASSTGFPNEQFF. CDR3 DNA: TGTGCCAGCAGCACAGGGTTCCCCAATGAGCAGTTCTTC.

This clone was counted once. The chain recombines TRBV4-2 with TRBJ2-1; the D is unclear. Germline-derived CDR1 and CDR2 are LGHNA and YNFKEQ. The CDR3 has 15 amino acids. Trimming removed 0 bases from V and 6 bases from J, with 12 bases in between. This CDR3 reads CASSQEVAAPNEQFF. The CDR3 DNA reads as TGTGCCAGCAGCCAAGAGGTAGCTGCCCCCAATGAGCAGTTCTTC.